A selection of T cell receptor beta chains follows, all from one sample in a study of CD8 T cells in ankylosing spondylitis. From the 5' RACE reads, TCRdb called clonotypes with MiXCR, one entry per CDR3 protein. The profile covers roughly 440,000 distinct CDR3 sequences, with 15% to 20% appearing a single time and approximately 1% taken by the ten largest. The sample consisted of blood, either unsorted or a sorted T cell fraction (not recorded which). Receptor source: a male donor with ankylosing spondylitis. CDR3s include the opening cysteine and the closing phenylalanine or tryptophan. A D gene is named only where the DNA matches it firmly. Only part of the rows carry a size: once, few, many, or a class if the clone is expanded.

V: TRBV14; D: NA; size: NA; J: TRBJ2-2; CDR3: CASSQSVGELFF; DNA: TGTGCCAGCAGCCAATCAGTCGGGGAGCTGTTTTTT
V: TRBV10-2; D: NA; size: few; J: TRBJ1-5; CDR3: CASKEGQLQGQPQHF; DNA: TGCGCCAGCAAAGAGGGACAACTACAGGGACAGCCCCAGCATTTT
V: TRBV5-1; D: TRBD1; size: few; J: TRBJ1-2; CDR3: CASSLAPGQGNGYTF; DNA: TGCGCCAGCAGCTTGGCCCCGGGACAGGGGAATGGCTACACCTTC
V: TRBV18; D: TRBD1; size: NA; J: TRBJ1-2; CDR3: CASSPSTGLKGYTF; DNA: TGTGCCAGCTCACCGTCGACAGGGTTGAAGGGCTACACCTTC
V: TRBV28; D: TRBD2; size: NA; J: TRBJ2-1; CDR3: CASSLVSGRFNEQFF; DNA: TGTGCCAGCAGTTTAGTTAGCGGGAGGTTCAATGAGCAGTTCTTC
V: TRBV28; D: NA; size: few; J: TRBJ2-7; CDR3: CASSRPDRALRGEQYF; DNA: TGTGCCAGCAGCCGACCGGACAGAGCACTGAGGGGCGAGCAGTACTTC
V: TRBV7-2; D: TRBD2; size: NA; J: TRBJ2-3; CDR3: CASSLGLAGGPGNTQYF; DNA: TGTGCCAGCAGCTTAGGACTAGCGGGGGGGCCAGGGAATACGCAGTATTTT
V: TRBV6-1; D: TRBD2; size: few; J: TRBJ2-2; CDR3: CASNRGGQNTGELFF; DNA: TGTGCCAGCAACCGGGGGGGACAAAACACCGGGGAGCTGTTTTTT
V: TRBV4-3; D: NA; size: few; J: TRBJ1-4; CDR3: CASSRATNEKLFF; DNA: TGCGCCAGCTCCCGAGCAACTAATGAAAAACTGTTTTTT
V: TRBV29-1; D: NA; size: few; J: TRBJ2-7; CDR3: CSVGAGRYEQYF; DNA: TGCAGCGTTGGAGCAGGTCGTTACGAGCAGTACTTC
V: TRBV29-1; D: NA; size: many; J: TRBJ2-3; CDR3: CSVATGDTQYF; DNA: TGCAGCGTTGCGACTGGAGATACGCAGTATTTT
V: TRBV25-1; D: NA; size: few; J: TRBJ2-3; CDR3: CASSAGGPVDTQYF; DNA: TGTGCCAGCAGTGCCGGGGGGCCGGTAGATACGCAGTATTTT
V: TRBV13; D: NA; size: many; J: TRBJ1-4; CDR3: CASSLGQRNEKLFF; DNA: TGTGCCAGCAGCTTAGGGCAGCGTAATGAAAAACTGTTTTTT